This T cell receptor (beta chain) comes out of a study of identical twins. Broader study findings: Some out-of-frame alpha sequences were shared by twins, and these showed excess low generation probability.

With regard to this clonotype: Its specificity is not known.

This CDR3 is built from 14 residues. V was trimmed by 0 bases and J by 7 bases, leaving 13 bases between them. Per germline, CDR1 DFQATT and CDR2 SNEGSKA (reference sequence). A universal primer site came from template switching; cDNA carried unique molecular identifiers. TCRdb re-called the 5' RACE reads with MiXCR, one entry per CDR3 protein. Of hundreds of thousands of distinct CDR3 sequences listed, 20% to 25% are singletons. These data also featured in a second study, about T cells expressing NK-cell markers. From that study: It was sorted CD3+CD56-NKG2C+, CD3+CD56+NKG2C- and CD3+CD56+NKG2C+ T cells that provided the TCR beta repertoires. Among a few donors, these clonotypes also ranked first in the CD3+CD56-NKG2C+ fraction.

Material for sequencing was CD4+ T cells sorted from blood. V is TRBV20-1 and J is TRBJ2-4; D gene unclear. This TCR was sampled from a woman aged 18-35 years in good health. The CDR3 here is CSARDRPSKNIQYF. Written as DNA, the CDR3 is TGCAGTGCTAGAGATCGCCCCTCTAAGAACATTCAGTACTTC.